One T cell receptor (beta chain) is described in this entry. CDR1 is SGHDT and CDR2 is YYEEEE in the germline V gene. There are 15 residues in the CDR3. J was trimmed by 9 bases and V by 0 bases; bases with no gene match: 5. The data were taken from a study of blood T cell repertoires in COVID-19. Overall study context: Some COVID-19 samples were acute and others convalescent; all came from the United States, Italy and Spain. PBMCs, B-cell-depleted T cells, or T cells provided the cDNA or gDNA that made up the material.

How the authors handled the data: Using reference gene primer amplification, nucleated cell counts were estimated. Profiling relied on immunoSEQ multiplex PCR, and the TCRdb table lists in-frame clones only, not all of them. D and trimming come from the DNA, and the V and J calls and clone size come from that table. The sample has under 250,000 clones, roughly 90% seen once; the top ten hold less than 8%. What was sequenced was peripheral blood. This clonotype originated in a man between 60 and 75 years old with acute or convalescent COVID-19. The rearrangement links TRBV5-6 to TRBJ2-1; 11 nucleotides line up with TRBD2. CDR3 residues: CASSLALAGDVEQFF. CDR3 DNA sequence: TGTGCCAGCAGCTTGGCACTAGCGGGAGACGTTGAGCAGTTCTTC.